This entry lists 24 T cell receptor beta chains sequenced from one sample in a study of blood T cell repertoires in COVID-19. Libraries were prepared by immunoSEQ multiplex PCR; TCRdb keeps only in-frame clonotypes and omits some of them. The table has over 200,000 clones, roughly 86% seen once. The sequenced sample was PBMCs or T cells enriched from blood (not recorded which). These TCRs come from a woman aged 25 to 39 with acute COVID-19.

The rearrangement joins TRBV4-1 to TRBJ2-7; 8 bases line up with TRBD2. The CDR3 runs 11 residues. In germline, CDR1 is MGHRA, CDR2 YSYEKL. In nucleotides, the CDR3 is TGCGCGGCGGGGGGAAGGGACGAGCAGTACTTC. It encodes CAAGGRDEQYF.

The chain carries TRBV19 and TRBJ1-2; D is unresolved. This CDR3 is built from 13 residues. Germline-derived CDR1 and CDR2 are LNHDA and SQIVND (reference sequence). The V and J ends lost 3 bases and 4 bases respectively, with 9 bases between them. CDR3 sequence: CASSMRDSYGYTF. CDR3 nucleotide sequence: TGTGCCAGTAGTATGCGTGATTCCTATGGCTACACCTTC.

V usage is TRBV5-1 and J usage is TRBJ1-1; the D is unclear. Trimming left V 3 bases short and J 4 bases short, with 16 bases between. CDR3 size: 15 residues. The V gene's germline CDR1 is SGHRS and CDR2 YFSETQ. CDR3: CASSYSFEGSTEAFF. CDR3 DNA: TGCGCCAGCAGCTATTCGTTTGAGGGTAGCACTGAAGCTTTCTTT.

This clone was seen a single time. V is TRBV28 and J is TRBJ2-5, with 10 bases that match TRBD2. Germline CDR1 reads MDHEN; CDR2 reads SYDVKM. V was clipped by 3 bases and J by 0 bases; unmatched bases: 4. This CDR3 contains 16 residues. In DNA form, the CDR3 reads TGTGCCAGCAGTTTGGGTAGCGGGGGGTACCAAGAGACCCAGTACTTC. It yields the protein CASSLGSGGYQETQYF.

The CDR3 nucleotides are TGCGCCAGCAGCTTTCCGGGAGCGGGGGAAGAGACCCAGTACTTC. Translation: CASSFPGAGEETQYF. The rearrangement joins TRBV5-1 to TRBJ2-5; 8 nucleotides align to TRBD2. The length of the CDR3 is 15 residues. The germline CDR1 and CDR2 sequences are SGHRS and YFSETQ. V gave up 2 bases and J gave up 3 bases; unmatched junction bases: 6.

The chain uses TRBV7-2 and TRBJ1-1; 8 positions agree with TRBD1. The CDR3 extends over 14 amino acids. The trim removed 5 bases at V and 4 bases at J, leaving 6 bases unmatched. CDR1 SGHTA and CDR2 FQGNSA come from the germline V gene. DNA for the CDR3: TGTGCCAGCAGCATCCTAGGACAGGGCACTGAAGCTTTCTTT. Protein product: CASSILGQGTEAFF.

The V call is TRBV4-3, the J call TRBJ2-1, with 11 nucleotides matching TRBD2. Germline values: CDR1 LGHNA, CDR2 YSLEER. This CDR3 has 17 residues. V shed 5 bases and J 1 base; nucleotides not matched to a gene: 7. CDR3 coding DNA: TGCGCCAGCAGCTCGAGTAGCGGGGGGGCGTCCTACAATGAGCAGTTCTTC. As protein: CASSSSSGGASYNEQFF.

The J gene is TRBJ1-2, the V gene TRBV5-1; a possible D gene is TRBD1 (5 bases). Germline V gene data show CDR1 as SGHRS and CDR2 as YFSETQ. Trimming removed 4 bases from V and 8 bases from J, with 12 bases in between. The CDR3 covers 12 residues. CDR3 amino acids: CASSVGALGYTF. Here the CDR3 DNA reads TGCGCCAGCAGCGTAGGGGCACTAGGCTACACCTTC.

This clone was observed a handful of times. The rearrangement links TRBV5-4 to TRBJ1-1, with 8 positions matching TRBD1. This CDR3 contains 16 residues. Trimming removed 0 bases from V and 1 base from J; junction bases left unmatched: 5. Germline CDR1 is SGHNT and CDR2 is YYREEE (reference sequence). The CDR3 region is CASSLESQGANTEAFF. The CDR3 nucleotides read TGTGCCAGCAGCTTGGAATCCCAGGGGGCGAACACTGAAGCTTTCTTT.

The rearrangement joins TRBV15 to TRBJ1-5; D call uncertain. CDR1 and CDR2 from the germline V gene are LNHNV and YYDKDF (reference sequence). The germline V and J ends were trimmed by 0 bases and 6 bases, with 12 bases remaining between them. This CDR3 has 15 amino acids. The CDR3 sequence: CATSRDRREGQPQHF. Here the CDR3 DNA reads TGTGCCACCAGCAGAGATCGGAGGGAGGGTCAGCCCCAGCATTTT.

The V call is TRBV6-2 or TRBV6-3, the J call TRBJ1-1, with D perhaps matching TRBD1 (5 bases). V was clipped by 4 bases and J by 4 bases, with 10 bases between them. Germline V lookup: CDR1 MNHEY, CDR2 SVGEGT. There are 13 residues in the CDR3. The CDR3 nucleotides read TGTGCCAGCAGTTTAGACACAGGCACTGAAGCTTTCTTT. It translates to CASSLDTGTEAFF.

This chain joins TRBV3-1 (or the pseudogene TRBV3-2) and TRBJ2-5, with 7 positions matching TRBD1. V shed 4 bases, J shed 2 bases, and the junction held 4 bases outside the gene matches. This CDR3 contains 14 residues. Germline V gene lookup returns CDR1 LGHDT and CDR2 YNNKEL (reference sequence). CDR3 sequence: CASSRDSDQETQYF. The CDR3 DNA sequence: TGTGCCAGCAGCCGGGACAGTGATCAAGAGACCCAGTACTTC.

The gene calls are TRBV29-1 and TRBJ2-3, with a possible D match to TRBD1 (5 bases). The V end was cut by 6 bases, the J end by 4 bases, with 11 bases between. The length of the CDR3 is 12 residues. The germline V gene has CDR1 SQVTM and CDR2 ANQGSEA. The CDR3 sequence: CSVKGPPDTQYF. The CDR3 DNA follows: TGCAGCGTGAAGGGGCCGCCAGATACGCAGTATTTT.

This clone was observed at least ten times. This chain connects TRBV27 to TRBJ2-3; D call uncertain. V dropped 5 bases and J dropped 1 base, with 10 bases sitting between them. CDR3 length: 14 residues. From germline, CDR1 is MNHEY and CDR2 SMNVEV (reference sequence). The CDR3 coding sequence is TGTGCCAGCAGTCCCGCGGCCGGCACAGATACGCAGTATTTT. Protein product: CASSPAAGTDTQYF.

This clone showed up just once. J is TRBJ1-2 and V is TRBV5-1; possible D gene TRBD1, 5 bases. The V end was cut by 4 bases, the J end by 2 bases, with 12 bases between. The CDR3 covers 14 residues. Germline lookup yields CDR1 SGHRS and CDR2 YFSETQ. The CDR3 region is CASSMTEANYGYTF. The CDR3 coding sequence is TGCGCCAGCAGCATGACAGAAGCCAACTATGGCTACACCTTC. The variable domain in full, completed from reference TRBV5-1 and TRBJ1-2, reads KAGVTQTPRYLIKTRGQQVTLSCSPISGHRSVSWYQQTPGQGLQFLFEYFSETQRNKGNFPGRFSGRQFSNSRSEMNVSTLELGDSALYLCASSMTEANYGYTFGSGTRLTVV.

The chain employs TRBV7-7 and TRBJ2-1, with TRBD1 matching over 9 bases. CDR3 size: 15 residues. Trimming cost V 1 base and J 8 bases; bases outside gene matches: 6. CDR1 is SSHAT and CDR2 is FNYEAQ in the germline V gene (reference sequence). The CDR3 spells CASSLGQGDLDEQFF. DNA for the CDR3: TGTGCCAGCAGCTTAGGACAGGGGGATCTTGATGAGCAGTTCTTC.

The V and J genes are TRBV2 and TRBJ1-4, with 8 bases lining up with TRBD1. V was pared by 7 bases and J by 7 bases, with 5 bases of the junction left unmatched. Germline CDR1 SNHLY, CDR2 FYNNEI. The CDR3 is 13 amino acids. CDR3 sequence reads: CASNRDRLEKLFF. The CDR3 coding sequence is TGTGCCAGCAATAGGGACAGGCTTGAAAAACTGTTTTTT.

The chain combines TRBV28 with TRBJ1-2; D is perhaps TRBD1 (5 bases). Germline loops: CDR1 MDHEN, CDR2 SYDVKM. V was trimmed by 7 bases and J by 4 bases, leaving 19 bases between them. The CDR3 loop spans 15 amino acids. The CDR3 sequence: CASTQGQGRSYGYTF. The DNA of the CDR3 is TGTGCCAGCACCCAGGGCCAGGGTCGTAGCTATGGCTACACCTTC.

This chain joins TRBV4-1 and TRBJ2-1, with TRBD1 matching over 7 bases. Germline CDR1 reads MGHRA; CDR2 reads YSYEKL. The length of the CDR3 is 17 residues. V shed 5 bases and J 8 bases; nucleotides not matched to a gene: 18. CDR3 amino acids: CASSDRTPRQGLDEQFF. Written as DNA, the CDR3 is TGCGCCAGCAGCGATAGAACTCCCCGACAGGGCTTGGATGAGCAGTTCTTC.

The CDR3 here is CASSSGKGVYGYTF. CDR3 in DNA: TGTGCCAGCAGCTCAGGGAAAGGGGTCTATGGCTACACCTTC. The rearrangement uses TRBV6-5 and TRBJ1-2, with a tentative D call TRBD1 (5 bases). CDR3 length: 14 amino acids. Trimming left V 6 bases short and J 4 bases short, with 15 bases between. Germline V gives CDR1 MNHEY, CDR2 SVGAGI.

This clone appeared a single time. The genes are TRBV11-2 and TRBJ2-1; 11 nucleotides agree with TRBD2. CDR1 SGHAT and CDR2 FQNNGV come from the germline V gene. Trimming removed 5 bases from V and 0 bases from J; junction bases left unmatched: 3. The CDR3 is 16 residues long. CDR3 nucleotide sequence: TGTGCCAGCAGCACTAGCGGGGGTAGCTCCTACAATGAGCAGTTCTTC. It is translated as CASSTSGGSSYNEQFF.

This clone is a singleton in its sample. The chain employs TRBV4-3 and TRBJ2-2; 8 nucleotides align to TRBD2. V shed 0 bases and J 0 bases; nucleotides not matched to a gene: 3. Germline CDR1 is LGHNA and CDR2 is YSLEER. The CDR3 is 17 residues long. The CDR3 DNA reads as TGCGCCAGCAGCCAAGACGTCGGGGGGGCGAACACCGGGGAGCTGTTTTTT. Translated: CASSQDVGGANTGELFF.

V is TRBV27 and J is TRBJ1-2, with TRBD1 as a possible D gene (5 bases). Germline values: CDR1 MNHEY, CDR2 SMNVEV (reference sequence). The CDR3 length is 13 residues. Trimming cost V 6 bases and J 6 bases, with 14 bases left between them. The CDR3 loop reads CASSWSQGHGYTF. As DNA, the CDR3 is TGTGCCAGCAGCTGGTCCCAGGGCCATGGCTACACCTTC.

This sequence joins TRBV10-3 and TRBJ1-1, with D tentatively TRBD1 (6 bases). V lost 10 bases and J lost 4, with 16 bases in between. The germline V gene has CDR1 ENHRY and CDR2 SYGVKD. This CDR3 spans 13 amino acids. This CDR3 reads CATKNRETTEAFF. CDR3 nucleotide sequence: TGTGCCACAAAAAACAGGGAGACCACTGAAGCTTTCTTT.